Below, 18 T cell receptor beta chains from the same sample are listed, as sequenced in a study of cytomegalovirus exposure and HLA in healthy donors. The PCR contained 60 Vbeta and 13 Jbeta primers. Generated by immunoSEQ multiplex PCR, the TCRdb table keeps only in-frame clones and is missing some. The sample comprises 150,000 or so clones, 64% of which are singletons, and 3% rests with the top ten. Sample: PBMCs. The receptor set was obtained from a woman in her twenties or thirties in good health and CMV-seropositive.

The CDR3 DNA reads as TGCGCCAGCAGCCCGACCTCAGCGGGAGGGCTCCTCGAGCAGTACTTC. This translates into CASSPTSAGGLLEQYF. The V and J genes are TRBV4-1 and TRBJ2-7; 10 bases are a match to TRBD2. Germline V gene lookup returns CDR1 MGHRA and CDR2 YSYEKL. The junction had 12 bases not matched to a gene; V was cut back by 4 bases and J by 6 bases. CDR3 length equals 16 residues.

This rearrangement joins TRBV5-5 to TRBJ2-5; D perhaps matches TRBD1 (6 bases). The germline V and J ends were trimmed by 1 base and 11 bases, with 12 bases remaining between them. The CDR3 is 12 residues long. Germline V gene lookup returns CDR1 SGHKS and CDR2 YYEKEE (reference sequence). The CDR3: CASSLNRAVQYF. CDR3 bases: TGTGCCAGCAGCTTGAACAGGGCTGTTCAGTACTTC.

This clone was counted once. This chain joins TRBV6-5 and TRBJ1-5; a weak D match, TRBD1 (6 bases). The germline V gene has CDR1 MNHEY and CDR2 SVGAGI. V lost 0 bases, J lost 16 bases, and 22 bases lay in between. The CDR3 loop spans 15 amino acids. CDR3 loop: CASSYSSQGPFEVHF. DNA for the CDR3: TGTGCCAGCAGTTACTCGAGCCAGGGGCCCTTCGAGGTTCATTTT.

V is TRBV6-5 and J is TRBJ2-2; D possibly corresponds to TRBD2 (6 bases). This CDR3 is 15 amino acids long. Trimming cost V 5 bases and J 1 base, with 11 bases left between them. Germline CDR1 MNHEY, CDR2 SVGAGI. The CDR3 region is CASSGSGLNTGELFF. The CDR3 DNA is TGTGCCAGCAGTGGGTCGGGACTGAACACCGGGGAGCTGTTTTTT.

The V gene is TRBV30, the J gene TRBJ2-1, with D possibly TRBD2 on 7 matching bases. Germline V gives CDR1 GTSNPN, CDR2 SVGIG (reference sequence). V lost 1 base and J lost 3, with 13 bases in between. The CDR3 contains 15 residues. CDR3 nucleotides: TGTGCCTGGAGTGAGGGGGGGTCCCTCTACAATGAGCAGTTCTTC. It specifies CAWSEGGSLYNEQFF.

This sequence joins TRBV5-1 and TRBJ2-7, with D unclear. V was clipped by 4 bases and J by 3 bases, with 8 bases between them. This CDR3 has 12 residues. From germline, CDR1 is SGHRS and CDR2 YFSETQ. CDR3 region: CASSPPSYEQYF. CDR3 coding DNA: TGCGCCAGCAGCCCCCCCAGCTACGAGCAGTACTTC.

J is TRBJ1-2 and V is TRBV16; D unresolved. The germline V and J ends were trimmed by 4 bases and 2 bases, with 23 bases remaining between them. Germline-derived CDR1 and CDR2 are KGHSY and FQNENV. This CDR3 contains 18 residues. CDR3 region: CASSRDISRASGNYGYTF. CDR3 nucleotides: TGTGCCAGCAGCCGCGATATAAGTAGGGCGTCGGGGAACTATGGCTACACCTTC. Combining the CDR3 with reference TRBV16 and TRBJ1-2 gives the whole variable domain GEEVAQTPKHLVRGEGQKAKLYCAPIKGHSYVFWYQQVLKNEFKFLISFQNENVFDETGMPKERFSAKCLPNSPCSLEIQATKLEDSAVYFCASSRDISRASGNYGYTFGSGTRLTVV.

This clone has more than one count but fewer than ten. This chain connects TRBV14 to TRBJ2-7; TRBD1 matches 7 bases. CDR3 length equals 13 residues. V lost 5 bases and J lost 2; bases outside the gene matches: 3. Germline V gene sequence: CDR1 SGHDN, CDR2 FVKESK. The CDR3: CASSWDRAYEQYF. CDR3 nucleotide sequence: TGTGCCAGCAGCTGGGACAGAGCCTACGAGCAGTACTTC.

The chain combines TRBV6-5 with TRBJ1-2, with D maybe TRBD1 (6 bases). This CDR3 contains 13 residues. Trimming removed 4 bases at V and 6 bases at J, with 12 bases between. Germline lookup yields CDR1 MNHEY and CDR2 SVGAGI. The DNA of the CDR3 is TGTGCCAGCAGTTTAATTGGGGGCCATGGCTACACCTTC. Its protein product is CASSLIGGHGYTF.

J is TRBJ1-1 and V is TRBV5-1; TRBD1 matches 7 bases. The CDR3 totals 17 residues. Germline values: CDR1 SGHRS, CDR2 YFSETQ. Trimming took 3 bases from V and 0 from J; bases not matched to a gene: 11. DNA of the CDR3: TGCGCCAGCAGCTGGACAGGCCGTTCAAACCTGAACACTGAAGCTTTCTTT. The encoded protein is CASSWTGRSNLNTEAFF.

This chain joins TRBV5-1 and TRBJ2-4, with a possible D match to TRBD2 (6 bases). V gave up 2 bases and J gave up 6 bases, with 12 bases separating them. The CDR3 sequence is 14 residues long. CDR1 is SGHRS and CDR2 is YFSETQ in the germline V gene. CDR3 amino acids: CASSLGGSGNIQYF. The CDR3 DNA reads TGCGCCAGCAGCTTAGGAGGGTCCGGAAACATTCAGTACTTC.

This clone was detected only a few times. This chain connects TRBV28 to TRBJ2-7; a possible D gene is TRBD1 (6 bases). The CDR3 is 16 residues long. V lost 3 bases and J lost 4, with 19 bases in between. The germline CDR1 and CDR2 sequences are MDHEN and SYDVKM. CDR3 coding DNA: TGTGCCAGCAGTTTTGGAGCGCCGGACAGATCATACGAGCAGTACTTC. This codes for CASSFGAPDRSYEQYF.

This clone is a singleton in its sample. The rearrangement joins TRBV5-1 to TRBJ2-1, with D perhaps matching TRBD2 (5 bases). V was pared by 1 base and J by 3 bases, with 11 bases between. The CDR3 loop spans 15 amino acids. Germline CDR1 and CDR2: SGHRS and YFSETQ. CDR3 in amino acids: CASSLTSPLYNEQFF. The CDR3 region has the DNA TGCGCCAGCAGCTTGACTAGTCCTCTCTACAATGAGCAGTTCTTC.

V usage is TRBV7-8 and J usage is TRBJ2-7; TRBD1 matches at 8 bases. The V gene end was trimmed by 6 bases and the J gene end by 1 base; junction bases not matched to a gene: 11. Germline V gene lookup returns CDR1 SGHVS and CDR2 FQNEAQ. CDR3 length: 16 residues. The CDR3 region is CASRKTGTGASYEQYF. The CDR3 DNA reads as TGTGCCAGCAGGAAGACCGGGACAGGAGCATCCTACGAGCAGTACTTC.

The chain couples TRBV6-5 to TRBJ2-3; a possible D gene is TRBD1 (6 bases). Trimming took off 10 bases at V and 1 base at J, with 18 bases between the two ends. There are 15 residues in the CDR3. Germline V lookup: CDR1 MNHEY, CDR2 SVGAGI. The CDR3: CATNPTGQRTDTQYF. The CDR3 nucleotides read TGTGCCACAAACCCAACTGGACAGCGCACAGATACGCAGTATTTT.

The chain has TRBV28 and TRBJ1-1, with a possible D match to TRBD1 (6 bases). V lost 10 bases to trimming and J lost 6 bases, with 18 bases between them. Germline V gene sequence: CDR1 MDHEN, CDR2 SYDVKM. This CDR3 spans 13 amino acids. The CDR3 sequence is CAIRHRVSSEAFF. The DNA for the CDR3 is TGTGCCATTCGTCACAGGGTATCATCTGAAGCTTTCTTT.

This clone was detected once. The chain employs TRBV2 and TRBJ1-2, with a possible D match to TRBD1 (6 bases). Germline V CDR1 and CDR2: SNHLY, FYNNEI. V lost 4 bases and J lost 7, with 10 bases in between. CDR3 length equals 12 residues. The CDR3 DNA reads TGTGCCAGCAGTGTCAGGGGAGCTGGCTACACCTTC. Translation gives CASSVRGAGYTF.

The rearrangement joins TRBV7-8 to TRBJ1-2; D is ambiguous. CDR1 is SGHVS and CDR2 is FQNEAQ in the germline V gene. The CDR3 sequence is 12 residues long. Trimming took 5 bases from V and 7 from J, leaving 11 bases between them. This CDR3 reads CASSAGYTGYTF. The CDR3 DNA reads as TGTGCCAGCAGCGCAGGTTACACTGGCTACACCTTC.